The 4 T cell receptor beta chains below all came from one sample that was sequenced in a study of cytomegalovirus exposure and HLA in healthy donors. The PCR had 60 Vbeta and 13 Jbeta primers. The table came from immunoSEQ multiplex PCR; TCRdb's copy has only in-frame clones and leaves some out. The sample contains about 180,000 clones, over 65% of which appear only once. The sequenced material came from PBMCs. The origin of the receptors is a man aged 18 to 30 in good health and CMV-seronegative.

V gene TRBV14 combines with J gene TRBJ2-3, with D tentatively TRBD1 (6 bases). In germline, CDR1 is SGHDN, CDR2 FVKESK. Deletions cut 2 bases from V and 1 base from J, with 10 bases between. The CDR3 is 15 residues long. For the CDR3, the DNA is TGTGCCAGCAGCCAACGACAGGTGGGCACAGATACGCAGTATTTT. Translation: CASSQRQVGTDTQYF. Looking up the rest from reference TRBV14 and TRBJ2-3 gives the full variable domain: EAGVTQFPSHSVIEKGQTVTLRCDPISGHDNLYWYRRVMGKEIKFLLHFVKESKQDESGMPNNRFLAERTGGTYSTLKVQPAELEDSGVYFCASSQRQVGTDTQYFGPGTRLTVL.

This clone was seen a single time. The chain employs TRBV18 and TRBJ2-1, with 12 bases aligning to TRBD2. V lost 5 bases and J lost 4; bases outside the gene matches: 12. CDR1 KGHSH and CDR2 LQKENI come from the germline V gene. This CDR3 has 18 amino acids. CDR3 region: CASSVFRLAGDLYNEQFF. The CDR3 DNA reads as TGTGCCAGCTCAGTCTTTCGACTAGCGGGAGATTTATACAATGAGCAGTTCTTC.

J is TRBJ1-2 and V is TRBV10-3, with 9 bases fitting TRBD1. Germline trimming cut 2 bases from V and 7 bases from J; bases unmatched to any gene: 8. Germline CDR1 and CDR2: ENHRY and SYGVKD. The length of the CDR3 is 15 residues. The DNA of the CDR3 is TGTGCCATCAGTGAGATTATACAGGGGGCAGGTGGCTACACCTTC. Translating gives CAISEIIQGAGGYTF.

The chain is built from TRBV27 and TRBJ2-7, with a tentative D call TRBD2 (5 bases). This CDR3 region has 14 residues. The germline CDR1 and CDR2 sequences are MNHEY and SMNVEV (reference sequence). Trimming took 9 bases from V and 0 from J, leaving 15 bases between them. The CDR3 bases are TGTGCCAGTTGGATCGGGGATAGCTCCTACGAGCAGTACTTC. It codes for CASWIGDSSYEQYF.